These 10 T cell receptor beta chains came from one sample sequenced in a study of blood T cell repertoires in COVID-19. TCRdb's table, derived via immunoSEQ multiplex PCR, lists solely in-frame clones and lacks some. This sample has more than 90,000 clones, with over 70% found just once. Sequencing was done on a sample of peripheral blood. These receptors were taken from a man aged 60 to 69 with acute or convalescent COVID-19.

The chain couples TRBV9 to TRBJ1-1; D might be TRBD1 (5 bases). The germline V gene encodes CDR1 SGDLS and CDR2 YYNGEE. Trimming removed 2 bases from V and 8 bases from J, with 10 bases in between. The CDR3 totals 12 residues. The CDR3 reads CASSVPGGEAFF. Written as DNA, the CDR3 is TGTGCCAGCAGCGTCCCCGGGGGGGAAGCTTTCTTT.

V is TRBV9 and J is TRBJ2-5; 10 bases are a match to TRBD2. The germline V gene encodes CDR1 SGDLS and CDR2 YYNGEE. The CDR3 has 15 residues. The J segment lost 5 bases and the V segment lost 1 base, leaving 5 bases of the junction unmatched. CDR3 nucleotides: TGTGCCAGCAGCGTATTGGGGACTAGCGTGGAGACCCAGTACTTC. Its translation: CASSVLGTSVETQYF.

The chain combines TRBV10-1 with TRBJ2-5; D unresolved. The V end was cut by 0 bases, the J end by 5 bases, with 7 bases between. There are 13 residues in the CDR3. Germline CDR1 reads WNHNN; CDR2 reads SYGVQD (reference sequence). The CDR3 loop reads CASSESGRETQYF. Here the CDR3 DNA reads TGCGCCAGCAGTGAGTCGGGCAGGGAGACCCAGTACTTC.

This chain uses TRBV4-3 with TRBJ1-2, with D possibly matching TRBD1 (6 bases). Germline lookup yields CDR1 LGHNA and CDR2 YSLEER. V gave up 0 bases and J gave up 4 bases, with 12 bases separating them. CDR3 length: 15 amino acids. This CDR3 is CASSQDHHRAYGYTF. In DNA form, the CDR3 reads TGCGCCAGCAGCCAAGATCACCACAGGGCCTATGGCTACACCTTC.

This clone was seen repeatedly, ten times or more. This chain's CDR3 is CASSLGSSGNTIYF. CDR3 coding DNA: TGCGCCAGCAGCTTGGGCAGCTCTGGAAACACCATATATTTT. The chain employs TRBV5-1 and TRBJ1-3; D gene ambiguous. This CDR3 is built from 14 residues. V was cut by 0 bases and J by 0 bases, with 4 bases left in between. Looked up from germline, CDR1 is SGHRS and CDR2 is YFSETQ.

The genes are TRBV18 and TRBJ1-1; 8 bases match TRBD1. Germline lookup yields CDR1 KGHSH and CDR2 LQKENI. The V gene end was trimmed by 4 bases and the J gene end by 4 bases; junction bases not matched to a gene: 11. The CDR3 has 16 residues. In nucleotides, the CDR3 is TGTGCCAGCTCACTAAGACAGGGGACACGGAGCACTGAAGCTTTCTTT. Protein sequence: CASSLRQGTRSTEAFF.

V usage is TRBV28 and J usage is TRBJ2-1, with D perhaps TRBD2 (6 bases). The germline V and J ends were trimmed by 5 bases and 2 bases, with 19 bases remaining between them. Germline CDR1 is MDHEN and CDR2 is SYDVKM. The length of the CDR3 is 17 residues. CDR3 residues: CASSRGRGSNPYNEQFF. CDR3 sequence (DNA): TGTGCCAGCAGTAGGGGCCGGGGGTCGAACCCCTACAATGAGCAGTTCTTC.

The gene calls are TRBV19 and TRBJ1-2; TRBD1 is a possible D gene (5 bases). CDR3 length: 15 amino acids. The germline V gene encodes CDR1 LNHDA and CDR2 SQIVND (reference sequence). The V end lost 7 bases, the J end lost 7 bases, and 22 bases lay between the germline ends. The CDR3: CASKTGTEVGGGYTF. The CDR3 DNA reads as TGTGCCAGTAAGACGGGGACGGAGGTGGGAGGTGGCTACACCTTC.

V usage is TRBV27 and J usage is TRBJ1-4, with 9 bases aligning to TRBD1. CDR3 length: 16 amino acids. CDR1 is MNHEY and CDR2 is SMNVEV in the germline V gene (reference sequence). Trimming at V came to 6 bases and at J to 5 bases, leaving 10 bases not matched to a gene. CDR3 region: CASRAQTGGGNEKLFF. CDR3 sequence (DNA): TGTGCCAGCAGAGCACAAACAGGGGGCGGGAATGAAAAACTGTTTTTT.

The chain employs TRBV4-3 and TRBJ2-1, with TRBD2 as a possible D gene (5 bases). The CDR3 runs 16 residues. CDR1 is LGHNA and CDR2 is YSLEER in the germline V gene. V dropped 0 bases and J dropped 0 bases, with 9 bases sitting between them. The CDR3 sequence: CASSQDKGSSYNEQFF. In DNA, the CDR3 is TGCGCCAGCAGCCAAGATAAAGGGAGCTCCTACAATGAGCAGTTCTTC.